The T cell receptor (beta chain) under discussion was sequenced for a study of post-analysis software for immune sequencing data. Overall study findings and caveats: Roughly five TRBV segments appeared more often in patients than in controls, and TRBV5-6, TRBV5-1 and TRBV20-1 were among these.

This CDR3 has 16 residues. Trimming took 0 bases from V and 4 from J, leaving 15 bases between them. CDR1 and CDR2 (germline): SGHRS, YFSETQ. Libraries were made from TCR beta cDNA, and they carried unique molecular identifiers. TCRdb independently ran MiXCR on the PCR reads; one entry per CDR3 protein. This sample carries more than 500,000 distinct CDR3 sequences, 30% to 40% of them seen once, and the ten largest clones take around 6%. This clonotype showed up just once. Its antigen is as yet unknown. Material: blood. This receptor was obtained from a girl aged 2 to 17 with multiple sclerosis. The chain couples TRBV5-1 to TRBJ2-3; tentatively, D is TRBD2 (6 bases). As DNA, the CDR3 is TGCGCCAGCAGCTTGGAGGCAGGCGGGGCCGCAGATACGCAGTATTTT. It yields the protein CASSLEAGGAADTQYF.